The rows below give T cell receptor beta chains drawn from one sample of a study of identical twins. TCRdb ran MiXCR on the 5' RACE reads and lists one entry per CDR3 protein. The table shows more than 200,000 distinct CDR3 sequences, with around 10% occurring only once. Sequencing used memory (CD45RO+) T cells sorted from blood. The receptor set was obtained from a woman aged 18-30 years in good health. The CDR3 runs from the conserved cysteine through the conserved F or W. Fields, in order: clone size, D gene, J gene, V gene, CDR3 DNA, CDR3 protein. The D gene is left open where the match is weak. Expanded clones get a size class; other rows say once, few or many, or leave the size out.

>many|-|TRBJ1-4|TRBV20-1
TGCAGTGCTAGTGGGACGGTTAATGAAAAACTGTTTTTT
CSASGTVNEKLFF
>-|-|TRBJ2-1|TRBV27
TGTGCCAGCAGTCGCTCAAGAAGCGGTGAGCAGTTCTTC
CASSRSRSGEQFF
>-|-|TRBJ2-6|TRBV5-8
TGTGCCAGCAGCTTATCTTTCACCAGCTCTGGGGCCAACGTCCTGACTTTC
CASSLSFTSSGANVLTF
>-|TRBD2|TRBJ2-5|TRBV20-1
TGCAGTGCTAGCCTAGCGGGGGGGCGGACCCAGTACTTC
CSASLAGGRTQYF
>few|TRBD2|TRBJ2-1|TRBV5-4
TGTGCCAGCAGCTTGGCCGTGGCTAGCGGGGGGCATGAGCAGTTCTTC
CASSLAVASGGHEQFF
>-|-|TRBJ2-6|TRBV6-1
TGTGCCAGCACCCGATTAAGGCGACGGATGACCTCTGGGGCCAACGTCCTGACTTTC
CASTRLRRRMTSGANVLTF
>many|-|TRBJ2-1|TRBV25-1
TGTGCCAGCAGTCTAGGGGATGAGCAGTTCTTC
CASSLGDEQFF
>-|-|TRBJ2-3|TRBV15
TGTGCCACCAGCAGAGATAGGGGCAGGGGCACAGATACGCAGTATTTT
CATSRDRGRGTDTQYF
>many|-|TRBJ2-7|TRBV3-1
TGTGCCAGCAGCCAAGTAGGCAGCGCTGAGGACGAGCAGTACTTC
CASSQVGSAEDEQYF
>many|-|TRBJ1-1|TRBV3-1
TGTGCCAGCAGCCAAGAATTCCGGAACACTGAAGCTTTCTTT
CASSQEFRNTEAFF
>-|TRBD1|TRBJ1-2|TRBV5-3
TGTGCCAGAAGCACCAAAAACAGGGGGTATGGCTACACCTTC
CARSTKNRGYGYTF
>few|-|TRBJ1-3|TRBV12-3/TRBV12-4
TGTGCCAGCAGTGGAATAGGGTTGTTCGGAAACACCATATATTTT
CASSGIGLFGNTIYF